These 10 T cell receptor beta chains were sequenced from one sample in a study of CD8+CD57+ T cells in acquired aplastic anemia. Genomic DNA templated the TCR beta VDJ and CDR3 profiling. MiXCR, applied by TCRdb to the reads, yields one record per CDR3 protein. Found here are some 200,000 distinct CDR3 sequences, roughly 35% of them singletons; the top ten hold 1.1%. Sequences were obtained from sorted CD4+, CD8+, or CD8+CD57+ T cells (not recorded which) from PBMCs. Receptors were obtained from a human donor in good health, serving as a control.

This clonotype was counted many times. The gene calls are TRBV6-5 and TRBJ1-1; D is ambiguous. Germline assignment: CDR1 MNHEY and CDR2 SVGAGI. This CDR3 has 12 amino acids. Trimming took off 6 bases at V and 8 bases at J, with 13 bases between the two ends. The DNA for the CDR3 is TGTGCCAGCAGCTATCCGGGCCACGAAGCTTTCTTT. This gives the protein CASSYPGHEAFF.

The table lists this clonotype with a few counts. The J gene is TRBJ2-5, the V gene TRBV5-1; D uncertain. V lost 0 bases, J lost 5 bases, and 11 bases lay in between. Germline V gene lookup returns CDR1 SGHRS and CDR2 YFSETQ. This CDR3 region has 14 residues. CDR3 residues: CASSLVSQEETQYF. As DNA, the CDR3 is TGCGCCAGCAGCTTGGTTAGCCAGGAGGAGACCCAGTACTTC.

V and J are TRBV4-1 and TRBJ1-1; D gene uncertain. The germline V gene has CDR1 MGHRA and CDR2 YSYEKL. The CDR3 has 15 residues. The germline V and J ends were trimmed by 3 bases and 5 bases, with 16 bases remaining between them. CDR3 in DNA: TGCGCCAGCAGCCACTTAAGCCCCAGGAGTACTGAAGCTTTCTTT. The encoded protein is CASSHLSPRSTEAFF.

Points on this clonotype: A clone one base away is much larger, so this may be a read error. The chain is built from TRBV3-1 and TRBJ1-3, with no clear D. Germline lookup yields CDR1 LGHDT and CDR2 YNNKEL (reference sequence). CDR3 length: 13 residues. The V and J ends lost 4 bases and 9 bases respectively, with 13 bases between them. The CDR3 sequence is CASSPADQCTIYF. The CDR3 nucleotides read TGTGCCAGCAGCCCCGCTGATCAGTGCACCATATATTTT.

This clonotype was observed at least ten times. The chain combines TRBV14 with TRBJ2-1; D is possibly TRBD2 (5 bases). Trimming left V 4 bases short and J 0 bases short, with 10 bases between. The CDR3 extends over 15 amino acids. Germline values: CDR1 SGHDN, CDR2 FVKESK. CDR3 residues: CASSPERYSYNEQFF. The CDR3 coding sequence is TGTGCCAGCAGCCCGGAGCGGTACTCCTACAATGAGCAGTTCTTC.

This clonotype was recorded a few times. Compared with germline, one end of the junction differs, possibly owing to a read error. The chain uses TRBV18 and TRBJ1-2, with 7 bases lining up with TRBD1. This CDR3 contains 14 residues. Germline V gives CDR1 KGHSH, CDR2 LQKENI. The chain's CDR3 is CASPPRQGDYGYTF. CDR3 sequence (DNA): TGTGCCAGCCCACCACGCCAGGGGGACTATGGCTACACCTTC.

The V gene is TRBV7-3, the J gene TRBJ2-5, with TRBD2 matching 10 bases. The CDR3 totals 16 residues. After removal of 5 bases from V and 5 bases from J, the junction contained 11 bases not matched to a gene. Germline V lookup: CDR1 SGHTA, CDR2 FQGTGA. The CDR3 is CASSLLSGRAAETQYF. For the CDR3, the DNA is TGTGCCAGCAGCCTATTGAGCGGGAGGGCCGCGGAGACCCAGTACTTC.

V usage is TRBV3-1 and J usage is TRBJ2-5, with TRBD2 identical over 7 bases. The CDR3 loop spans 13 amino acids. V gave up 2 bases and J gave up 5 bases; unmatched junction bases: 2. Per germline, CDR1 LGHDT and CDR2 YNNKEL (reference sequence). CDR3 sequence reads: CASSQSGVETQYF. CDR3 in DNA: TGTGCCAGCAGCCAAAGCGGGGTGGAGACCCAGTACTTC.

The rearrangement joins TRBV7-9 to TRBJ2-5; 9 bases line up with TRBD1. Germline V gene sequence: CDR1 SEHNR, CDR2 FQNEAQ (reference sequence). The V segment lost 5 bases and the J segment 2 bases; nucleotides outside the gene matches: 9. The CDR3 is made up of 16 amino acids. CDR3 coding DNA: TGTGCCAGCAGCCTCCGGGACAGGGTACGTCAAGAGACCCAGTACTTC. Translating gives CASSLRDRVRQETQYF.

This clonotype was recorded many times. The chain links TRBV9 to TRBJ2-5, with D maybe TRBD1 (6 bases). The CDR3 sequence is 16 residues long. V was cut by 2 bases and J by 5 bases, with 19 bases left in between. CDR1 and CDR2 (germline): SGDLS, YYNGEE. The CDR3 sequence: CASSVTLAGAPETQYF. The CDR3 region has the DNA TGTGCCAGCAGCGTCACACTGGCAGGGGCTCCGGAGACCCAGTACTTC.